This is a list of T cell receptor beta chains from one sample in a study of T cell responses to AZD1222 COVID-19 vaccine. Only in-frame clones appear in the TCRdb table, and some are missing; sequencing was by immunoSEQ multiplex PCR. This sample has roughly 120,000 clones, with about nine tenths found just once. The sequencing used peripheral blood, collected on day 0 of AZD1222 vaccination. The receptors derive from an adult in good health. Both conserved end residues are part of each CDR3. Fields, in order: D gene, J gene, V gene, CDR3 protein, CDR3 DNA. The D gene is left open where the match is weak.

TRBD1 | TRBJ1-3 | TRBV7-6 | CASSQGQGNSGNTIYF | TGTGCCAGCAGCCAGGGACAGGGAAACTCTGGAAACACCATATATTTT
NA | TRBJ1-4 | TRBV7-9 | CASSLVPAHGEKLFF | TGTGCCAGCAGCTTAGTTCCTGCTCATGGTGAAAAACTGTTTTTT
NA | TRBJ2-7 | TRBV19 | CASSIAGNGAGYEQYF | TGTGCCAGTAGTATAGCAGGAAACGGGGCGGGTTACGAGCAGTACTTC
NA | TRBJ1-1 | TRBV5-1 | CASSAPTWYGTEAFF | TGCGCCAGCAGCGCTCCGACTTGGTATGGCACTGAAGCTTTCTTT
NA | TRBJ1-6 | TRBV4-1 | CASSQRLDRINSPLHF | TGCGCCAGCAGCCAACGCCTCGACAGAATTAATTCACCCCTCCACTTT
NA | TRBJ1-4 | TRBV25-1 | CASSGPRNRGGEKLFF | TGTGCCAGCAGTGGGCCCCGTAACAGAGGGGGTGAAAAACTGTTTTTT
NA | TRBJ1-5 | TRBV6-1 | CASSVAGNQPQHF | TGTGCCAGCAGTGTAGCCGGTAATCAGCCCCAGCATTTT
TRBD1 | TRBJ1-2 | TRBV6-5 | CASTRTTGGYGYTF | TGTGCCAGCACCCGAACCACAGGGGGCTATGGCTACACCTTC
TRBD2 | TRBJ2-7 | TRBV5-1 | CASSSGTSGDTTYEQYF | TGCGCCAGCAGCTCGGGGACTAGCGGGGATACAACCTACGAGCAGTACTTC
NA | TRBJ1-6 | TRBV2 | CASNGQALGVSPLHF | TGTGCCAGCAACGGGCAGGCCCTGGGTGTTTCACCCCTCCACTTT
NA | TRBJ1-2 | TRBV18 | CASSPPPGTYGYTF | TGTGCCAGCTCACCACCGCCAGGGACTTATGGCTACACCTTC
NA | TRBJ1-1 | TRBV18 | CASSPPDRNTEAFF | TGTGCCAGCTCCCCTCCGGACAGGAACACTGAAGCTTTCTTT
NA | TRBJ1-1 | TRBV5-1 | CASSFDLGGEAFF | TGCGCCAGCAGCTTTGATCTCGGGGGGGAAGCTTTCTTT